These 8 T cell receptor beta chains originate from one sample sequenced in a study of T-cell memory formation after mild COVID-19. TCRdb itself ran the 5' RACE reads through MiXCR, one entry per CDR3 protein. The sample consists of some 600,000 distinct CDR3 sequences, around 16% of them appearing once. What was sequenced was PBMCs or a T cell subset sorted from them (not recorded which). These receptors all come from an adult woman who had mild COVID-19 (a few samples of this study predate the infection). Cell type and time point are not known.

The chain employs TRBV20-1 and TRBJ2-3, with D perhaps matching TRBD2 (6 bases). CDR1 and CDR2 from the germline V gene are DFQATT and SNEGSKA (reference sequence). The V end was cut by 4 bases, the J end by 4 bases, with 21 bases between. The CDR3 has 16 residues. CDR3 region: CSANPPPRENSDTQYF. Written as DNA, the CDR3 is TGCAGTGCTAATCCCCCGCCACGGGAGAACTCAGATACGCAGTATTTT.

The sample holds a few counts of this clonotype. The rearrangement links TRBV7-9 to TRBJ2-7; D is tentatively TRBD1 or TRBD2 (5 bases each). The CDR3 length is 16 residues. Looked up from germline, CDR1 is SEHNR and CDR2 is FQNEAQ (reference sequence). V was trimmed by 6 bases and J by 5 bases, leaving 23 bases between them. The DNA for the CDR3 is TGTGCCAGCAGACCTCCCCTCGGGACCCCCGAGGACGAGCAGTACTTC. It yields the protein CASRPPLGTPEDEQYF.

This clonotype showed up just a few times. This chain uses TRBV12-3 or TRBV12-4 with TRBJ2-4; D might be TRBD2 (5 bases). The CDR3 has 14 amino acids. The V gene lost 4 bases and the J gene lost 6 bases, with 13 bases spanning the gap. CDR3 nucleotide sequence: TGTGCCAGCAGTTGGGGAGTAACTGGAAACATTCAGTACTTC. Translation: CASSWGVTGNIQYF.

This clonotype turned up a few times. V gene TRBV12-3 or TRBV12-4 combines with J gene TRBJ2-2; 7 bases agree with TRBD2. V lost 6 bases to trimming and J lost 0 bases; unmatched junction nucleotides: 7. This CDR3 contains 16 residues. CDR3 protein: CASSRWGGANTGELFF. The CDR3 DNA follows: TGTGCCAGCAGCCGATGGGGGGGAGCGAACACCGGGGAGCTGTTTTTT.

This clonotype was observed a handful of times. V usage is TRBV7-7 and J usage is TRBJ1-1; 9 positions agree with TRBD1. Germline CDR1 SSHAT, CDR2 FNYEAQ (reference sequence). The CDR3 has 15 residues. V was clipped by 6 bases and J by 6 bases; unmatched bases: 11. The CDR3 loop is CASRRDRGLESEAFF. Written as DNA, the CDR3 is TGTGCCAGCAGAAGAGACAGGGGGTTGGAGTCTGAAGCTTTCTTT.

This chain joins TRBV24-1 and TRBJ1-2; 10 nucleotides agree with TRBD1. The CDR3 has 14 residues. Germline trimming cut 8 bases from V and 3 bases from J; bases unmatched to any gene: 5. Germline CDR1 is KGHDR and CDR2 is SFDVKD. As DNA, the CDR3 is TGTGCCACCAAGGGGACAGGGGAGGACTATGGCTACACCTTC. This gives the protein CATKGTGEDYGYTF.

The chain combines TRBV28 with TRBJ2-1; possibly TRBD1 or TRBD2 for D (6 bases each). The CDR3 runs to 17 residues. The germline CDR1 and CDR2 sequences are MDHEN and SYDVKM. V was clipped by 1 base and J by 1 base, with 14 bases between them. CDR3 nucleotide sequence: TGTGCCAGCAGTTTATATAGGGGGGAGCTGTCCTACAATGAGCAGTTCTTC. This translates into CASSLYRGELSYNEQFF.

The CDR3 sequence: CSAIYSFGEKLFF. CDR3 nucleotide sequence: TGCAGTGCTATCTACTCGTTTGGGGAAAAACTGTTTTTT. The chain carries TRBV20-1 and TRBJ1-4; D is undetermined. CDR1 and CDR2 from the germline V gene are DFQATT and SNEGSKA (reference sequence). V lost 4 bases and J 8 bases, leaving 14 bases between the germline ends. This CDR3 has 13 amino acids.